The sequence of this TCR beta chain was determined in a study of blood T cells in healthy people across ages. About this clonotype: Its antigen is unidentified.

Study observations and caveats: Conclusively comparing naive with antigen-experienced cells was impossible with unsorted PBMCs. Long-lived and aged donors differed, with more naive CD4+ cells and higher diversity in the long-lived.

A second PCR of roughly 7 to 11 cycles used a sample-barcoded 5' primer and a J-beta primer mix. Tagging of each cDNA molecule was performed by a template-switch adaptor with 12 random nucleotides. MiXCR, applied by TCRdb to the 5' RACE reads, yields one record per CDR3 protein. The table includes about 1.4 million distinct CDR3 sequences, roughly 60% detected once. The TCR comes from a man in his late teens or twenties in good health. The sequenced sample consisted of blood.

The CDR3: CASGNRGDYEQYF. The CDR3 DNA follows: TGTGCCAGCGGAAACAGGGGGGACTACGAGCAGTACTTC. The chain recombines TRBV2 with TRBJ2-4; 8 nucleotides line up with TRBD1. The assigned J gene may be wrong: the sequence end matches TRBJ2-7 better. The CDR3 is 13 residues long. Germline loops: CDR1 SNHLY, CDR2 FYNNEI.